This T cell receptor beta chain was observed in a study of cytomegalovirus exposure and HLA in healthy donors. V was pared by 0 bases and J by 9 bases, with 15 bases between. The CDR3 sequence is 15 residues long. Germline V CDR1 and CDR2: MNHEY, SMNVEV (reference sequence). Primers for the PCR totalled 60 Vbeta and 13 Jbeta. Generated by immunoSEQ multiplex PCR, the TCRdb table keeps only in-frame clones and is missing some. The sample has roughly 140,000 clones, around 80% seen once; the top ten hold around 7%. As to this clone: No antigen is known for it.

Findings and limits, study-wide: Association of a missense DCLRE1C variant with TCR beta V- and J-gene trimming was reported in a later analysis.

The rearrangement joins TRBV27 to TRBJ1-5; D perhaps matches TRBD1 (6 bases). The clonotype comes from a middle-aged man in good health and CMV-seropositive. The sequenced sample was PBMCs. This chain's CDR3 is CASSLSKGGGTPQHF. In DNA form, the CDR3 reads TGTGCCAGCAGTTTATCGAAGGGGGGGGGTACGCCCCAGCATTTT.